The 21 T cell receptor beta chains below were found in one sample sequenced in a study of blood T cell repertoires in COVID-19. Method: immunoSEQ multiplex PCR; TCRdb's copy keeps in-frame clones and lacks some. The table has roughly 400,000 clones, around nine tenths seen once; the top ten hold less than 1.5%. Sample: PBMCs or T cells enriched from blood (not recorded which). The origin of the receptors is a woman younger than 35 who had been exposed to COVID-19.

This clone was picked up one time. V is TRBV5-4 and J is TRBJ2-1, with D perhaps TRBD1 (5 bases). Trimming shortened V by 2 bases and J by 6 bases, and 12 bases separated the two germline ends. Per germline, CDR1 SGHNT and CDR2 YYREEE (reference sequence). This CDR3 contains 14 residues. In DNA, the CDR3 is TGTGCCAGCAGCTTCTCGGGCCAGGGCAATGAGCAGTTCTTC. It translates to CASSFSGQGNEQFF.

The rearrangement joins TRBV2 to TRBJ1-6, with 7 bases that match TRBD1. The CDR3 has 15 residues. Germline CDR1 is SNHLY and CDR2 is FYNNEI. Trimming removed 5 bases from V and 7 bases from J; junction bases left unmatched: 8. CDR3 in DNA: TGTGCCAGCAGTTCCGAGCCGGGACAGAATTCACCCCTCCACTTT. This sequence encodes CASSSEPGQNSPLHF.

About this clone itself: Other DNA sequences in this sample translate to the same CDR3. The rearrangement uses TRBV12-3 or TRBV12-4 and TRBJ1-2; D not resolved. The CDR3 has 12 residues. The germline V and J ends were trimmed by 3 bases and 5 bases, with 7 bases remaining between them. In nucleotides, the CDR3 is TGTGCCAGCAGTTTGGCCGGGTATGGCTACACCTTC. It yields the protein CASSLAGYGYTF.

This sequence joins TRBV27 and TRBJ2-1; 7 nucleotides line up with TRBD2. J was trimmed by 2 bases and V by 9 bases; bases with no gene match: 4. Germline assignment: CDR1 MNHEY and CDR2 SMNVEV (reference sequence). This CDR3 spans 13 amino acids. CDR3 coding DNA: TGTGCCAGTTCCGGGACTACCTACAATGAGCAGTTCTTC. This gives the protein CASSGTTYNEQFF.

The chain employs TRBV11-2 and TRBJ2-4; a weak D match, TRBD2 (6 bases). V lost 6 bases and J lost 0, with 12 bases in between. This CDR3 is 15 amino acids long. CDR1 and CDR2 (germline): SGHAT, FQNNGV. The CDR3 nucleotides are TGTGCCAGCAGGAATATAGCGGTAGCCAAAAACATTCAGTACTTC. Translation: CASRNIAVAKNIQYF.

The rearrangement links TRBV11-1 to TRBJ1-4; the match to TRBD1 covers 9 bases. The CDR3 is 15 amino acids. V was clipped by 5 bases and J by 5 bases; unmatched bases: 6. In germline, CDR1 is SGHAT, CDR2 FQDESV (reference sequence). In DNA, the CDR3 is TGTGCCAGCAGCGCCAACAGGGGGCGGAATGAAAAACTGTTTTTT. Translating gives CASSANRGRNEKLFF.

V usage is TRBV7-9 and J usage is TRBJ1-4, with TRBD1 matching over 9 bases. This CDR3 comprises 13 residues. Germline V gene sequence: CDR1 SEHNR, CDR2 FQNEAQ (reference sequence). V lost 5 bases to trimming and J lost 8 bases; unmatched junction nucleotides: 3. CDR3 in amino acids: CASSPGQGEKLFF. CDR3 in DNA: TGTGCCAGCAGCCCTGGACAGGGGGAAAAACTGTTTTTT.

V usage is TRBV4-1 and J usage is TRBJ2-7; D unclear. Per the germline V gene, CDR1 is MGHRA and CDR2 is YSYEKL. The CDR3 is made up of 16 amino acids. Trimming pared 1 base from V and 0 bases from J, leaving 13 bases between. The CDR3 is CASSQGPDSSSYEQYF. The CDR3 coding sequence is TGCGCCAGCAGCCAAGGGCCCGACTCGAGCTCCTACGAGCAGTACTTC.

The chain joins TRBV6-5 to TRBJ2-7; 9 bases match TRBD2. Trimming at V came to 6 bases and at J to 3 bases, leaving 3 bases not matched to a gene. This CDR3 has 13 residues. Germline loops: CDR1 MNHEY, CDR2 SVGAGI. CDR3 sequence (DNA): TGTGCCAGCAGGGGAGCGGGGGGCTACGAGCAGTACTTC. This gives the protein CASRGAGGYEQYF.

This clone appeared a single time. The rearrangement uses TRBV18 and TRBJ1-2; possible D gene TRBD1, 5 bases. The CDR3 has 13 residues. Deletions cut 0 bases from V and 8 bases from J, with 10 bases between. Germline CDR1 KGHSH, CDR2 LQKENI. The CDR3 spells CASSPPDKEGYTF. The CDR3 bases are TGTGCCAGCTCACCACCGGACAAGGAGGGCTACACCTTC.

This sequence joins TRBV18 and TRBJ1-2; D is unresolved. The V gene's germline CDR1 is KGHSH and CDR2 LQKENI. The CDR3 contains 16 residues. The V and J ends lost 6 bases and 0 bases respectively, with 17 bases between them. CDR3 bases: TGTGCCAGCTCGGTCACGGCGGGTCGGGCTAACTATGGCTACACCTTC. The encoded protein is CASSVTAGRANYGYTF.

The chain is built from TRBV4-3 and TRBJ2-2, with a possible D match to TRBD1 (6 bases). From germline, CDR1 is LGHNA and CDR2 YSLEER. Trimming took off 0 bases at V and 4 bases at J, with 9 bases between the two ends. The CDR3 covers 15 residues. CDR3 in DNA: TGCGCCAGCAGCCAAGATACAGGGTCCACCGGGGAGCTGTTTTTT. This sequence encodes CASSQDTGSTGELFF.

The V call is TRBV2, the J call TRBJ2-7, with D maybe TRBD1 (6 bases). The germline V gene encodes CDR1 SNHLY and CDR2 FYNNEI. The CDR3 runs to 13 residues. Between the trimmed V and J ends, which lost 4 bases and 3 bases, there was a span of 10 bases. CDR3 DNA sequence: TGTGCCAGCAGTGGTCAGGGGATCTACGAGCAGTACTTC. It specifies CASSGQGIYEQYF.

The chain employs TRBV15 and TRBJ2-2, with 9 bases lining up with TRBD1. J was trimmed by 1 base and V by 5 bases; bases with no gene match: 8. CDR3 size: 17 residues. Germline V gene data show CDR1 as LNHNV and CDR2 as YYDKDF (reference sequence). CDR3 bases: TGTGCCACCAGCGCGATGACAGGGGGTAGGAACACCGGGGAGCTGTTTTTT. Its translation is CATSAMTGGRNTGELFF.

V and J are TRBV7-6 and TRBJ1-4; TRBD1 agrees at 7 bases. Germline V gene lookup returns CDR1 SGHVS and CDR2 FNYEAQ. The CDR3 has 15 amino acids. The V segment lost 5 bases and the J segment 4 bases; nucleotides outside the gene matches: 7. Here the CDR3 DNA reads TGTGCCAGCAGCCAGGGACAGAGGATTAATGAAAAACTGTTTTTT. Its protein product is CASSQGQRINEKLFF.

V is TRBV28 and J is TRBJ2-7; D might be TRBD2 (5 bases). The CDR3 spans 15 residues. V was pared by 5 bases and J by 5 bases, with 19 bases between. The germline V gene encodes CDR1 MDHEN and CDR2 SYDVKM. This CDR3 reads CASSKPDGGQNEQYF. DNA of the CDR3: TGTGCCAGCAGTAAACCGGACGGAGGCCAAAACGAGCAGTACTTC.

The chain couples TRBV11-2 to TRBJ1-2, with no clear D. Germline values: CDR1 SGHAT, CDR2 FQNNGV. With 5 bases removed from V and 6 bases from J, the gap between germline ends came to 16 bases. The CDR3 runs 14 residues. Here the CDR3 reads CASSPRDTPHGYTF. The DNA of the CDR3 is TGTGCCAGCAGCCCCCGCGACACCCCTCATGGCTACACCTTC.

The CDR3 region is CASSEGREADTQYF. In DNA, the CDR3 is TGCGCCAGCAGTGAGGGCCGGGAGGCAGATACGCAGTATTTT. The rearrangement links TRBV10-2 to TRBJ2-3, with 7 positions matching TRBD2. Germline V gene lookup returns CDR1 WSHSY and CDR2 SAAADI. The junction had 3 bases not matched to a gene; V was cut back by 2 bases and J by 4 bases. The CDR3 is 14 amino acids.

CDR3 sequence reads: CASSLLLNYGYTF. CDR3 bases: TGTGCCAGCAGTTTATTACTTAACTATGGCTACACCTTC. This chain connects TRBV12-3 or TRBV12-4 to TRBJ1-2; D is undetermined. V was pared by 2 bases and J by 1 base, with 5 bases between. The CDR3 length is 13 residues.

This chain uses TRBV19 with TRBJ2-1, with TRBD2 matching 11 bases. The J segment lost 5 bases and the V segment lost 3 bases, leaving 9 bases of the junction unmatched. Per the germline V gene, CDR1 is LNHDA and CDR2 is SQIVND (reference sequence). The CDR3 loop spans 17 amino acids. CDR3 in amino acids: CASSIRLGGLADNEQFF. Written as DNA, the CDR3 is TGTGCCAGTAGTATTCGTCTTGGGGGACTAGCGGACAATGAGCAGTTCTTC.

The J gene is TRBJ1-1, the V gene TRBV13; D unresolved. This CDR3 comprises 14 residues. Per the germline V gene, CDR1 is PRHDT and CDR2 is FYEKMQ (reference sequence). V was pared by 5 bases and J by 0 bases, with 10 bases between. This chain's CDR3 is CASSPRHLNTEAFF. The CDR3 nucleotides are TGTGCCAGCAGCCCTCGACATTTGAACACTGAAGCTTTCTTT. Filled out from reference TRBV13 and TRBJ1-1, the complete variable domain reads AAGVIQSPRHLIKEKRETATLKCYPIPRHDTVYWYQQGPGQDPQFLISFYEKMQSDKGSIPDRFSAQQFSDYHSELNMSSLELGDSALYFCASSPRHLNTEAFFGQGTRLTVV.